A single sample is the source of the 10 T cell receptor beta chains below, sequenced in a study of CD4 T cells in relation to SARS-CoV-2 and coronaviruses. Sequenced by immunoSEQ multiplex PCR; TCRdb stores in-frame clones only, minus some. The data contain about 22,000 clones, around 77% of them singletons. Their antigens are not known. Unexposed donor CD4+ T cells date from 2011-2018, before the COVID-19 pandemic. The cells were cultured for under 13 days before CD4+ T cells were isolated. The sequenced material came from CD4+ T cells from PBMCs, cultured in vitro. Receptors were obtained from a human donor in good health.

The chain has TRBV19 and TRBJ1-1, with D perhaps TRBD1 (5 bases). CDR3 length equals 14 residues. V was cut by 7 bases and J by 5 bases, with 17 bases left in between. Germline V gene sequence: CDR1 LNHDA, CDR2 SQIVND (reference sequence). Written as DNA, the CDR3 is TGTGCCAGTATCCAAAGTCTCCGGGGGACTGAAGCTTTCTTT. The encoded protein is CASIQSLRGTEAFF.

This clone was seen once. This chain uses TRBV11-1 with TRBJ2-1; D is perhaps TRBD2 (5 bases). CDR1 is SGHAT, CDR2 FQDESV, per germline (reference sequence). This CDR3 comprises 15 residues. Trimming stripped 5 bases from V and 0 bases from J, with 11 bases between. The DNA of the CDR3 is TGTGCCAGCAGCATAGACGGGGACTCCTACAATGAGCAGTTCTTC. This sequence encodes CASSIDGDSYNEQFF.

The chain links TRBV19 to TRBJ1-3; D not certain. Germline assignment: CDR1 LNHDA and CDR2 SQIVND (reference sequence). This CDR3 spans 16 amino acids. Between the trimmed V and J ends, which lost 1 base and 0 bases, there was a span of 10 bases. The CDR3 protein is CASSIGFGRSGNTIYF. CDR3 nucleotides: TGTGCCAGTAGTATAGGGTTCGGGCGCTCTGGAAACACCATATATTTT.

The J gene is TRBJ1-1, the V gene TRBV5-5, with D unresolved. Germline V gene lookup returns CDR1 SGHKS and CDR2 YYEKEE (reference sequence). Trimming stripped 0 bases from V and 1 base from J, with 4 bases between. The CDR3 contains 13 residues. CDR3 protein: CASSLAANTEAFF. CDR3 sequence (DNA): TGTGCCAGCAGCTTGGCCGCGAACACTGAAGCTTTCTTT.

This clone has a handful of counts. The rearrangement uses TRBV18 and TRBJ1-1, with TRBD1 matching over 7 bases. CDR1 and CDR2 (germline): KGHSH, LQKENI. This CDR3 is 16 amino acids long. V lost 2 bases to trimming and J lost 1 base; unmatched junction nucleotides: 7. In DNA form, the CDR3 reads TGTGCCAGCTCACCATATTTGGGACAGCAGAACACTGAAGCTTTCTTT. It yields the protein CASSPYLGQQNTEAFF.

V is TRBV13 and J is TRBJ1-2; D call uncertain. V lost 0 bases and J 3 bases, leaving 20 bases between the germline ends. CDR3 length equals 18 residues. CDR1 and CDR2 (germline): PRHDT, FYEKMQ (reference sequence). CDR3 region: CASSLGRGVAGGHYGYTF. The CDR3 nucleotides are TGTGCCAGCAGCTTAGGCCGCGGGGTAGCCGGAGGGCACTATGGCTACACCTTC.

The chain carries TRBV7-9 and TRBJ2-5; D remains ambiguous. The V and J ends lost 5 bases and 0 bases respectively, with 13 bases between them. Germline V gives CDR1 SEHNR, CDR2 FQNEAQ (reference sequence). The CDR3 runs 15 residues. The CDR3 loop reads CASSPWTEYQETQYF. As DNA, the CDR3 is TGTGCCAGCAGCCCATGGACGGAGTACCAAGAGACCCAGTACTTC.

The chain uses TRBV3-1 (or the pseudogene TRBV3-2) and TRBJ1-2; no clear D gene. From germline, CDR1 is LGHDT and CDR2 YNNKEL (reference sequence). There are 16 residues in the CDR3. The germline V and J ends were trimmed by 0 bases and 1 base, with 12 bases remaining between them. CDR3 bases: TGTGCCAGCAGCCAAGAATTGGGGAGAAATAACTATGGCTACACCTTC. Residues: CASSQELGRNNYGYTF.

CDR3 protein: CASSVKPGQGFGYTF. The CDR3 DNA sequence: TGTGCCAGCAGTGTCAAACCGGGACAGGGGTTTGGCTACACCTTC. V is TRBV6-4 and J is TRBJ1-2; 10 nucleotides align to TRBD1. Looked up from germline, CDR1 is MRHNA and CDR2 is SNTAGT. CDR3 length: 15 amino acids. V dropped 4 bases and J dropped 7; count of bases not matched to a gene: 9.

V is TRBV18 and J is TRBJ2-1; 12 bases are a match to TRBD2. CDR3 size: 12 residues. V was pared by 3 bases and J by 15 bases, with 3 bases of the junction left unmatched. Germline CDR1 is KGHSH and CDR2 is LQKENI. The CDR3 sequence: CASSPTSGGPFF. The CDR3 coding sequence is TGTGCCAGCTCACCTACTAGCGGGGGGCCGTTCTTC.